The 8 T cell receptor beta chains presented below share a single source sample, sequenced in a study of blood T cell repertoires in COVID-19. TCRdb's copy holds only in-frame clones and misses some; the assay was immunoSEQ multiplex PCR. In the table there are roughly 310,000 clones, about 90% of which are singletons. Input material: peripheral blood. The source of these receptors is a woman in her thirties with COVID-19, enrolled during active disease.

The chain links TRBV9 to TRBJ1-5, with a possible D match to TRBD1 (6 bases). The germline V gene encodes CDR1 SGDLS and CDR2 YYNGEE. This CDR3 is 16 amino acids long. The V gene lost 2 bases and the J gene lost 0 bases, with 12 bases spanning the gap. CDR3 DNA sequence: TGTGCCAGCAGCGTGGCAGGGGCTTATAGCAATCAGCCCCAGCATTTT. It is translated as CASSVAGAYSNQPQHF.

This clone appeared once. The chain has TRBV11-3 and TRBJ2-7; D gene ambiguous. The CDR3 is made up of 12 amino acids. Germline-derived CDR1 and CDR2 are SGHNT and YENEEA. V lost 4 bases and J 5 bases, leaving 9 bases between the germline ends. This CDR3 is CASSSGRDEQYF. DNA of the CDR3: TGTGCCAGCAGCTCCGGTCGGGACGAGCAGTACTTC.

This clone has just one count. V and J are TRBV10-3 and TRBJ1-6, with D maybe TRBD1 (6 bases). Germline assignment: CDR1 ENHRY and CDR2 SYGVKD. V dropped 2 bases and J dropped 8 bases, with 19 bases sitting between them. CDR3 length: 17 amino acids. CDR3 protein: CAISEPQGTTHYSPLHF. DNA of the CDR3: TGTGCCATCAGTGAGCCACAGGGAACGACCCACTATTCACCCCTCCACTTT.

J is TRBJ1-1 and V is TRBV29-1; 11 bases line up with TRBD1. Losses at the gene ends were 7 bases for V and 7 bases for J; bases not matched to a gene: 5. CDR1 and CDR2 (germline): SQVTM, ANQGSEA. CDR3 size: 12 residues. CDR3 sequence reads: CSAGQGVREAFF. CDR3 DNA: TGCAGCGCGGGACAGGGGGTTCGTGAAGCTTTCTTT. Filled out from reference TRBV29-1 and TRBJ1-1, the complete variable domain reads SAVISQKPSRDICQRGTSLTIQCQVDSQVTMMFWYRQQPGQSLTLIATANQGSEATYESGFVIDKFPISRPNLTFSTLTVSNMSPEDSSIYLCSAGQGVREAFFGQGTRLTVV.

This rearrangement joins TRBV7-8 to TRBJ2-5; 7 nucleotides match TRBD2. The CDR3 sequence is 13 residues long. Germline CDR1 reads SGHVS; CDR2 reads FQNEAQ. J was trimmed by 5 bases and V by 5 bases; bases with no gene match: 5. CDR3 sequence: CASSQTSSETQYF. The DNA of the CDR3 is TGTGCCAGCAGCCAGACTAGCTCCGAGACCCAGTACTTC.

The table lists this clone with a few counts. The genes are TRBV2 and TRBJ1-6; the match to TRBD1 covers 12 bases. Germline V gene data show CDR1 as SNHLY and CDR2 as FYNNEI. V lost 4 bases and J lost 8; bases outside the gene matches: 3. The CDR3 covers 15 residues. CDR3 nucleotides: TGTGCCAGCAGTGTCAGGGACAGGGGGCATTCACCCCTCCACTTT. Encoded protein: CASSVRDRGHSPLHF.

The rearrangement joins TRBV27 to TRBJ1-2; TRBD1 aligns across 10 bases. V shed 8 bases, J shed 6 bases, and the junction held 3 bases outside the gene matches. This CDR3 is 12 amino acids long. Germline-derived CDR1 and CDR2 are MNHEY and SMNVEV (reference sequence). The CDR3 sequence: CASGTGVNGYTF. The CDR3 DNA reads as TGTGCCAGCGGGACAGGGGTTAATGGCTACACCTTC.

The rearrangement uses TRBV30 and TRBJ1-1; weak D call: TRBD1 (5 bases). Per germline, CDR1 GTSNPN and CDR2 SVGIG (reference sequence). V was clipped by 3 bases and J by 2 bases, with 16 bases between them. The CDR3 has 15 residues. CDR3 residues: CAWRGADMDNTEAFF. DNA of the CDR3: TGTGCCTGGAGAGGGGCCGACATGGACAACACTGAAGCTTTCTTT.